These 3 T cell receptor beta chains originate from one sample sequenced in a study of cytotoxic CD8 clonotypes in ibrutinib-treated CLL. Clones were read by immunoSEQ multiplex PCR, and TCRdb kept only the in-frame ones, dropping some. Of more than 200,000 clones listed, approximately 75% were seen once; the top ten hold about an eighth. The source material was PBMCs, sampled after 12 months of ibrutinib treatment. These receptors all stem from a human donor with chronic lymphocytic leukemia.

The chain recombines TRBV6-5 with TRBJ2-7; 7 nucleotides align to TRBD1. This CDR3 contains 16 residues. V lost 0 bases to trimming and J lost 4 bases; unmatched junction nucleotides: 9. Germline lookup yields CDR1 MNHEY and CDR2 SVGAGI. The CDR3 DNA reads TGTGCCAGCAGTTACTCGATCCTGGGACAGCCTTACGAGCAGTACTTC. Encoded protein: CASSYSILGQPYEQYF.

The chain uses TRBV2 and TRBJ2-7, with no clear D. The CDR3 loop spans 14 amino acids. The V gene lost 7 bases and the J gene lost 0 bases, with 13 bases spanning the gap. Looked up from germline, CDR1 is SNHLY and CDR2 is FYNNEI. Here the CDR3 DNA reads TGTGCCAGCACTACAATAATTTACTCCTACGAGCAGTACTTC. Translating gives CASTTIIYSYEQYF.

This sequence joins TRBV7-9 and TRBJ2-7; D possibly corresponds to TRBD1 (6 bases). The germline CDR1 and CDR2 sequences are SEHNR and FQNEAQ (reference sequence). The CDR3 is 16 amino acids. With 5 bases removed from V and 3 bases from J, the gap between germline ends came to 20 bases. The CDR3 nucleotides are TGTGCCAGCAGCCGAACCGGGACAACGAGCTTCTACGAGCAGTACTTC. It codes for CASSRTGTTSFYEQYF.